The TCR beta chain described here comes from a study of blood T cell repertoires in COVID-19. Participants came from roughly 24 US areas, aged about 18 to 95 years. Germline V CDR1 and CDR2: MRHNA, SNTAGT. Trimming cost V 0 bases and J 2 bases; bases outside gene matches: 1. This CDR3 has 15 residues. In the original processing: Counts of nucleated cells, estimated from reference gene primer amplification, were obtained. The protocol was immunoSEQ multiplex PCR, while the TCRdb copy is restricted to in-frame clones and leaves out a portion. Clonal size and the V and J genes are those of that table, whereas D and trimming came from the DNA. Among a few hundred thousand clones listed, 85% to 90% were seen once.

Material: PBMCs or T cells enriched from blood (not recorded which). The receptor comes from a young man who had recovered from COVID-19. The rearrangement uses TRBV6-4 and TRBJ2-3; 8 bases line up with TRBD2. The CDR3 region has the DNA TGTGCCAGCAGTGACTCTAGCGGGGCCACAGATACGCAGTATTTT. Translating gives CASSDSSGATDTQYF.